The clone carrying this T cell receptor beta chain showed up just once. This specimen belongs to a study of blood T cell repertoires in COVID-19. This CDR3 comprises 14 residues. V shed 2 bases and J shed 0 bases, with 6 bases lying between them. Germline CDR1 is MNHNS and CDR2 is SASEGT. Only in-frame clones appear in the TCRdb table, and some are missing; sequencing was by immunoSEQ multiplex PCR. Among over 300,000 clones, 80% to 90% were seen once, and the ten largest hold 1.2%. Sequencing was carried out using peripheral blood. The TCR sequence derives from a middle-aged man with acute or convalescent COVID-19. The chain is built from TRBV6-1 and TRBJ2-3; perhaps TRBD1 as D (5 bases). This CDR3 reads CASSEQGSTDTQYF. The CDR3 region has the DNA TGTGCCAGCAGTGAACAGGGCAGCACAGATACGCAGTATTTT.